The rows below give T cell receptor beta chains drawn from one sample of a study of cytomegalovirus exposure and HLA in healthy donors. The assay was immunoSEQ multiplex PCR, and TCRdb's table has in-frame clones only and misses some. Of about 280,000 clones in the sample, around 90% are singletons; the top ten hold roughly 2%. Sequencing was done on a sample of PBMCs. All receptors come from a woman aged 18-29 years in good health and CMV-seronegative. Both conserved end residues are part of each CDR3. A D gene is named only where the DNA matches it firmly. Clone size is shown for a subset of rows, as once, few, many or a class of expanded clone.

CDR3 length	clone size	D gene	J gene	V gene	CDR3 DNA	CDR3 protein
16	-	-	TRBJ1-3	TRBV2	TGTGCCAGCAGTGAAGCGTCAGGGGTCTCTGGAAACACCATATATTTT	CASSEASGVSGNTIYF
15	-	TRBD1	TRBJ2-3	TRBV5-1	TGCGCCAGCAGCCCCAGACAGGGGGCATCAGATACGCAGTATTTT	CASSPRQGASDTQYF
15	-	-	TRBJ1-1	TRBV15	TGTGCCACCAGCAGAGTAGGGTACAGGGACACTGAAGCTTTCTTT	CATSRVGYRDTEAFF
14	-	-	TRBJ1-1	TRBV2	TGTGCCAGGAACGGTCTTTGGGGGGATACTGAAGCTTTCTTT	CARNGLWGDTEAFF
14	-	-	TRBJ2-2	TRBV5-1	TGCGCCAGCAGCCACGGACAGAACACCGGGGAGCTGTTTTTT	CASSHGQNTGELFF
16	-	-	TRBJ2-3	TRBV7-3	TGTGCCAGCAGTCCTGGGGAAGGACACAGCACAGATACGCAGTATTTT	CASSPGEGHSTDTQYF
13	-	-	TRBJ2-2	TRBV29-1	TGCAGCGTTGGACACAGTTTCACCGGGGAGCTGTTTTTT	CSVGHSFTGELFF
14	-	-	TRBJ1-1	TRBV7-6	TGTGCCAGCAGAAGTGGGCCTTTGAACACTGAAGCTTTCTTT	CASRSGPLNTEAFF
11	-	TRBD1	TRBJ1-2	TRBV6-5	TGTGCCAGCAGTACAGGGGTTGGCTACACCTTC	CASSTGVGYTF
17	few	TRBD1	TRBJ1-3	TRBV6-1	TGTGCCAGCAGTGTTTCGCCAGACAGGGGGGCTGGAAACACCATATATTTT	CASSVSPDRGAGNTIYF
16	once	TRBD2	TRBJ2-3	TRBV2	TGTGCCAGCAGACCTCATAGCGGGGGGACCGCAGATACGCAGTATTTT	CASRPHSGGTADTQYF
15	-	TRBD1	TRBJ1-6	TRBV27	TGTGCCAGCAGCCTCCAGGACAGGTATAATTCACCCCTCCACTTT	CASSLQDRYNSPLHF
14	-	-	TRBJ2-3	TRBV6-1	TGTGCCAGCAGCCTGACTTCCAGCACAGATACGCAGTATTTT	CASSLTSSTDTQYF
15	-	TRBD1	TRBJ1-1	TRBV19	TGTGCCAGTCGACGGACAGGGTTGGATTACACTGAAGCTTTCTTT	CASRRTGLDYTEAFF
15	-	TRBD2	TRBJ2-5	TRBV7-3	TGTGCCAGCAGCTCGGGACTAGCCTCGCGGGAAACCCAGTACTTC	CASSSGLASRETQYF
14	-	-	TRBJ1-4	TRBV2	TGTGCCAGCAGTGCTGGGAGAAGTAATGAAAAACTGTTTTTT	CASSAGRSNEKLFF
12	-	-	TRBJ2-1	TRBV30	TGTGCCTGGAGCATACAGGTTAATGAGCAGTTCTTC	CAWSIQVNEQFF
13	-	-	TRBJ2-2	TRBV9	TGTGCCAGCAGCCCCACAGGGTCCGGGGAGCTGTTTTTT	CASSPTGSGELFF
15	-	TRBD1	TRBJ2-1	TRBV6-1	TGTGCCAGCAGTGCCTACGCGGGACAGGGGAATGAGCAGTTCTTC	CASSAYAGQGNEQFF
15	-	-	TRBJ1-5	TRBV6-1	TGTGCCAGCAGTGAAGGGGGGGACGGCTATCAGCCCCAGCATTTT	CASSEGGDGYQPQHF
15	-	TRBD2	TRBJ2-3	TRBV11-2	TGTGCCAGCAGCTTAGTGGCGGGGGGTGCAGATACGCAGTATTTT	CASSLVAGGADTQYF
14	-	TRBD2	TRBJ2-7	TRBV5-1	TGCGCCAGCAGCTTGGCGGGGGGTAGGTACGAGCAGTACTTC	CASSLAGGRYEQYF
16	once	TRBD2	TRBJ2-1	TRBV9	TGTGCCAGCAGCTCGTCGAGCGGGGGGGTCTACAATGAGCAGTTCTTC	CASSSSSGGVYNEQFF